This T cell receptor (beta chain) was documented in a study of T-cell memory formation after mild COVID-19. Using its own MiXCR run on the 5' RACE reads, TCRdb lists one record per CDR3 protein. Of 350,000 to 500,000 distinct CDR3 sequences listed, under 20% are singletons. Study-wide findings and caveats: Contracting clones from day 15 to 85 showed balanced CD4/CD8; later expanders favored CD4+.

About this clonotype itself: The antigen remains undetermined.

Between the trimmed V and J ends, which lost 2 bases and 3 bases, there was a span of 14 bases. The CDR3 runs to 15 residues. CDR1 ENHRY and CDR2 SYGVKD come from the germline V gene. The chain couples TRBV10-3 to TRBJ2-7; possibly TRBD2 for D (6 bases). The sequencing sample was made of PBMCs or a T cell subset sorted from them (not recorded which). This clonotype was obtained from a man between 18 and 35 years old who had mild COVID-19 (a few samples of this study predate the infection). Cell type and time point are not known. Here the CDR3 reads CAISEPGLTDYEQYF. The CDR3 bases are TGTGCCATCAGTGAGCCGGGACTGACCGACTACGAGCAGTACTTC.